This passage covers 10 T cell receptor beta chains from one sample sequenced in a study of blood T cell repertoires in COVID-19. The table came from immunoSEQ multiplex PCR; TCRdb's copy has only in-frame clones and leaves some out. The repertoire has 20,000 to 25,000 clones, 89% of them found once; the top ten carry roughly 29%. The sample was peripheral blood. Source of these receptors: a woman in her 70s with active COVID-19.

V and J are TRBV14 and TRBJ2-7; possibly TRBD1 for D (6 bases). Germline assignment: CDR1 SGHDN and CDR2 FVKESK. The CDR3 covers 12 residues. V was trimmed by 4 bases and J by 10 bases, leaving 14 bases between them. The CDR3 DNA follows: TGTGCCAGCAGCCCCTTGGGGACATTACAGTACTTC. Translating it yields CASSPLGTLQYF. The whole variable domain, remainder taken from reference TRBV14 and TRBJ2-7, is EAGVTQFPSHSVIEKGQTVTLRCDPISGHDNLYWYRRVMGKEIKFLLHFVKESKQDESGMPNNRFLAERTGGTYSTLKVQPAELEDSGVYFCASSPLGTLQYFGPGTRLTVT.

The rearrangement links TRBV23-1 to TRBJ2-7; perhaps TRBD1 as D (6 bases). TRBV23-1 falls under the ORF class, with uncertain function. V dropped 6 bases and J dropped 1 base, with 13 bases sitting between them. This CDR3 is 14 amino acids long. Here the CDR3 DNA reads TGCGCCAGCAGCCCAGGGGTTTATTCCTACGAGCAGTACTTC. Amino acid sequence: CASSPGVYSYEQYF.

The chain carries TRBV2 and TRBJ2-2, with 9 bases identical to TRBD1. Per germline, CDR1 SNHLY and CDR2 FYNNEI. After removal of 3 bases from V and 6 bases from J, the junction contained 14 bases not matched to a gene. The CDR3 runs 18 residues. Here the CDR3 DNA reads TGTGCCAGCAGTGACTCTACCCTCTACAGGGGGCGAGCCGGGGAGCTGTTTTTT. It is translated as CASSDSTLYRGRAGELFF.

The rearrangement joins TRBV28 to TRBJ2-5, with 7 bases that match TRBD1. The germline gives CDR1 MDHEN, CDR2 SYDVKM. The CDR3 is 15 amino acids. The J segment lost 3 bases and the V segment lost 1 base, leaving 5 bases of the junction unmatched. The CDR3 DNA sequence: TGTGCCAGCAGTTTATTCGGGACAGAGAAAGAGACCCAGTACTTC. Translated: CASSLFGTEKETQYF.

CDR3 in DNA: TGTGCCAGCAGCTTAGCCCTTAATGAGCAGTTCTTC. Amino acid sequence: CASSLALNEQFF. V is TRBV7-9 and J is TRBJ2-1; no firm D call. CDR1 SEHNR and CDR2 FQNEAQ come from the germline V gene (reference sequence). Trimming took off 0 bases at V and 7 bases at J, with 4 bases between the two ends. This CDR3 has 12 amino acids.

The chain couples TRBV30 to TRBJ2-5, with D possibly TRBD1 on 5 matching bases. The germline gives CDR1 GTSNPN, CDR2 SVGIG (reference sequence). This CDR3 has 14 amino acids. V lost 7 bases and J lost 1, with 16 bases in between. CDR3 sequence reads: CASARQQVQETQYF. CDR3 sequence (DNA): TGTGCCTCGGCGAGACAACAGGTCCAAGAGACCCAGTACTTC. The full variable domain, its missing parts supplied by reference TRBV30 and TRBJ2-5, is SQTIHQWPATLVQPVGSPLSLECTVEGTSNPNLYWYRQAAGRGLQLLFYSVGIGQISSEVPQNLSASRPQDRQFILSSKKLLLSDSGFYLCASARQQVQETQYFGPGTRLLVL.

The chain joins TRBV9 to TRBJ2-2, with 12 bases matching TRBD2. There are 17 residues in the CDR3. V lost 0 bases to trimming and J lost 5 bases; unmatched junction nucleotides: 5. Per germline, CDR1 SGDLS and CDR2 YYNGEE. CDR3 protein: CASSVALAGGPTGELFF. The DNA for the CDR3 is TGTGCCAGCAGCGTAGCGCTAGCGGGGGGGCCGACCGGGGAGCTGTTTTTT.

The chain employs TRBV29-1 and TRBJ1-1; a weak D match, TRBD1 (6 bases). Germline CDR1 SQVTM, CDR2 ANQGSEA. The CDR3 sequence is 13 residues long. The ends were cut back, 6 bases at V and 3 bases at J, with 14 bases in the middle. The CDR3 here is CSVSQTGHTEAFF. In DNA, the CDR3 is TGCAGCGTGAGCCAGACAGGACACACTGAAGCTTTCTTT. Full variable domain (remainder filled in from reference TRBV29-1 and TRBJ1-1): SAVISQKPSRDICQRGTSLTIQCQVDSQVTMMFWYRQQPGQSLTLIATANQGSEATYESGFVIDKFPISRPNLTFSTLTVSNMSPEDSSIYLCSVSQTGHTEAFFGQGTRLTVV.

The CDR3 nucleotides read TGTGCCAGCAGCTTACTCCCCCCACGGGGCACCGGGGAGCTGTTTTTT. Its protein product is CASSLLPPRGTGELFF. The chain has TRBV7-6 and TRBJ2-2; possibly TRBD2 for D (5 bases). V dropped 2 bases and J dropped 4 bases, with 14 bases sitting between them. This CDR3 region has 16 residues. The germline V gene encodes CDR1 SGHVS and CDR2 FNYEAQ.

The rearrangement links TRBV2 to TRBJ2-3; 7 nucleotides agree with TRBD2. From germline, CDR1 is SNHLY and CDR2 FYNNEI. Unmatched junction bases numbered 15, after V lost 4 bases and J lost 2 bases. This CDR3 comprises 18 residues. Here the CDR3 reads CASSGGPSKRGLTDTQYF. The CDR3 DNA sequence: TGTGCCAGCAGTGGGGGCCCTTCTAAGCGGGGCCTCACAGATACGCAGTATTTT.